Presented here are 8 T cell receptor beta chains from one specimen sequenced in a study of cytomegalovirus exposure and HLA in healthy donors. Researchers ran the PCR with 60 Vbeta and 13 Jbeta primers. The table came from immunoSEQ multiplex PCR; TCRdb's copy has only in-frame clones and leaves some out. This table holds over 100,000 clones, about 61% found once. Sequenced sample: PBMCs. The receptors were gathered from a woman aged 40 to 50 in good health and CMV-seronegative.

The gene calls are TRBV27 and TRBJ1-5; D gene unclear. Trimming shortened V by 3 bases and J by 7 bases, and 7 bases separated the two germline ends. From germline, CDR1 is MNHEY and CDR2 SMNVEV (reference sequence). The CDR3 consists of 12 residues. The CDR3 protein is CASSFPGQPQHF. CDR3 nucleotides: TGTGCCAGCAGTTTTCCCGGGCAGCCCCAGCATTTT.

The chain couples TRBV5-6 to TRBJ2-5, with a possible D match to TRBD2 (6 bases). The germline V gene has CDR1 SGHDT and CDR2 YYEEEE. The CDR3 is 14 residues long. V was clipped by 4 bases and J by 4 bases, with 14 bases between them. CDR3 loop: CASSPPYGGETQYF. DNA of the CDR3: TGTGCCAGCAGCCCGCCTTACGGGGGAGAGACCCAGTACTTC.

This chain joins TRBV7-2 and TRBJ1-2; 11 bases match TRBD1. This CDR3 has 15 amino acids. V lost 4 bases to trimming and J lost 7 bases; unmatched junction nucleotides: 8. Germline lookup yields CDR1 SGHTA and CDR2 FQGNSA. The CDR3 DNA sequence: TGTGCCAGCAGCTCCGGACAGGGGGCCGTACGTGGCTACACCTTC. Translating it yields CASSSGQGAVRGYTF.

Here the CDR3 reads CASPPKENSNQPQHF. The DNA of the CDR3 is TGTGCCAGCCCCCCTAAGGAGAATAGCAATCAGCCCCAGCATTTT. The chain uses TRBV19 and TRBJ1-5, with no clear D. The CDR3 is 15 amino acids. Germline V gene data show CDR1 as LNHDA and CDR2 as SQIVND (reference sequence). Trimming removed 9 bases from V and 0 bases from J, with 15 bases in between.

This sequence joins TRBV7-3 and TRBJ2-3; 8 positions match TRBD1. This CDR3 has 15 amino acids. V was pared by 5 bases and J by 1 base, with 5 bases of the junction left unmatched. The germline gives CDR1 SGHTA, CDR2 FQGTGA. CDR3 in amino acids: CASSTQGARTDTQYF. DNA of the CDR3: TGTGCCAGCAGCACTCAGGGGGCTCGCACAGATACGCAGTATTTT.

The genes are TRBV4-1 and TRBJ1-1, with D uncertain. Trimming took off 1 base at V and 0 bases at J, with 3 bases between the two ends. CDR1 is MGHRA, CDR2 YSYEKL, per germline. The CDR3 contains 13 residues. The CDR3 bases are TGCGCCAGCAGCCAAGCTATGAACACTGAAGCTTTCTTT. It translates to CASSQAMNTEAFF.

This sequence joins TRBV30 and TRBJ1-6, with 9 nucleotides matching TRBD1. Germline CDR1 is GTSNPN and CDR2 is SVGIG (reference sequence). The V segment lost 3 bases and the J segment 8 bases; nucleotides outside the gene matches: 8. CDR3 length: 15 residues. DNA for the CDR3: TGTGCCTGGAGCGTCCCGGGACAGGGACATTCACCCCTCCACTTT. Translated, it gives CAWSVPGQGHSPLHF. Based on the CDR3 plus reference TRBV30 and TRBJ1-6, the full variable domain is SQTIHQWPATLVQPVGSPLSLECTVEGTSNPNLYWYRQAAGRGLQLLFYSVGIGQISSEVPQNLSASRPQDRQFILSSKKLLLSDSGFYLCAWSVPGQGHSPLHFGNGTRLTVT.

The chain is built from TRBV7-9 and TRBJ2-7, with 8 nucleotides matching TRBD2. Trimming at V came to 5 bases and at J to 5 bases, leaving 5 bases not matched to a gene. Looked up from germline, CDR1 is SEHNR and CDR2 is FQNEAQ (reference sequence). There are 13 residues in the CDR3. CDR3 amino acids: CASSPLGGDEQYF. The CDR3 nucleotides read TGTGCCAGCAGCCCTCTCGGGGGGGACGAGCAGTACTTC.